One sample yielded the 10 T cell receptor beta chains listed below, sequenced in a study of T cells in Graves' hyperthyroidism and ophthalmopathy. Amplification of TCR beta CDR3 regions was performed using RNA transcripts as template. A set of HTBI primers served as the primers for a first-round RT-PCR of the TCR CDR3. TCRdb fed the multiplex PCR reads into MiXCR, producing one record per CDR3 protein. The sample holds over 650,000 distinct CDR3 sequences; about a sixth are singletons and the top ten take roughly 8%. Sequencing was done on a sample of blood. Source of these receptors: a man aged 18 to 29 with Graves' hyperthyroidism.

This clonotype was counted at least ten times. J is TRBJ1-5 and V is TRBV2, with 7 bases that match TRBD1. Germline V CDR1 and CDR2: SNHLY, FYNNEI. This CDR3 is built from 13 residues. V shed 4 bases and J 4 bases; nucleotides not matched to a gene: 1. This chain's CDR3 is CASSGGQNQPQHF. The CDR3 nucleotides are TGTGCCAGCAGTGGGGGACAGAATCAGCCCCAGCATTTT.

This clonotype was seen ten or more times. This chain connects TRBV29-1 to TRBJ1-1; D may be TRBD1 (5 bases). With 6 bases removed from V and 4 bases from J, the gap between germline ends came to 15 bases. The CDR3 has 13 residues. Germline CDR1 is SQVTM and CDR2 is ANQGSEA. CDR3 protein: CSVDGGDVTEAFF. In DNA, the CDR3 is TGCAGCGTCGATGGGGGGGACGTCACTGAAGCTTTCTTT.

This clonotype was picked up a small number of times. The J gene is TRBJ2-3, the V gene TRBV15, with 11 nucleotides matching TRBD1. CDR1 LNHNV and CDR2 YYDKDF come from the germline V gene (reference sequence). The CDR3 covers 14 residues. J was trimmed by 6 bases and V by 3 bases; bases with no gene match: 2. CDR3 nucleotides: TGTGCCACCAGCAGGGACAGGGGGCCCGATACGCAGTATTTT. It specifies CATSRDRGPDTQYF. Supplemented by reference TRBV15 and TRBJ2-3, the full variable domain reads DAMVIQNPRYQVTQFGKPVTLSCSQTLNHNVMYWYQQKSSQAPKLLFHYYDKDFNNEADTPDNFQSRRPNTSFCFLDIRSPGLGDTAMYLCATSRDRGPDTQYFGPGTRLTVL.

The chain couples TRBV4-1 to TRBJ1-5; the D is unclear. Germline loops: CDR1 MGHRA, CDR2 YSYEKL. Trimming took off 1 base at V and 3 bases at J, with 10 bases between the two ends. This CDR3 contains 15 residues. The CDR3, as DNA: TGCGCCAGCAGCCAAGGAACAGTTGACAATCAGCCCCAGCATTTT. This encodes CASSQGTVDNQPQHF.

This clonotype was counted many times. V usage is TRBV7-9 and J usage is TRBJ2-5, with 9 bases fitting TRBD1. CDR1 is SEHNR and CDR2 is FQNEAQ in the germline V gene (reference sequence). V shed 0 bases, J shed 2 bases, and the junction held 7 bases outside the gene matches. The CDR3 totals 17 residues. CDR3 protein: CASSLALQGASQETQYF. In nucleotides, the CDR3 is TGTGCCAGCAGCTTAGCCCTACAGGGGGCGTCGCAAGAGACCCAGTACTTC.

This clonotype was observed a few times. The chain employs TRBV30 and TRBJ1-2; D not resolved. The CDR3 length is 12 residues. Trimming shortened V by 3 bases and J by 4 bases, and 9 bases separated the two germline ends. Germline V lookup: CDR1 GTSNPN, CDR2 SVGIG (reference sequence). CDR3 nucleotides: TGTGCCTGGAGCGGGTCTCTCTATGGCTACACCTTC. Protein sequence: CAWSGSLYGYTF.

Ten or more counts support this clonotype. This chain uses TRBV6-5 with TRBJ1-1; no definite D call. Trimming cost V 0 bases and J 1 base, with 12 bases left between them. CDR1 MNHEY and CDR2 SVGAGI come from the germline V gene. CDR3 length: 16 residues. CDR3 DNA sequence: TGTGCCAGCAGTTACTCGATCCGACGGGGGAACACTGAAGCTTTCTTT. This translates into CASSYSIRRGNTEAFF.

This chain uses TRBV4-1 with TRBJ2-3; 11 nucleotides align to TRBD2. After removal of 5 bases from V and 9 bases from J, the junction contained 16 bases not matched to a gene. This CDR3 region has 17 residues. Germline lookup yields CDR1 MGHRA and CDR2 YSYEKL. CDR3 nucleotide sequence: TGCGCCAGCAGCTACACTGCCGGGACTAGCGGACCTGACACGCAGTATTTT. Translation gives CASSYTAGTSGPDTQYF.

J is TRBJ2-1 and V is TRBV24-1; no clear D. CDR3 size: 16 residues. Germline CDR1 and CDR2: KGHDR and SFDVKD. The germline V and J ends were trimmed by 4 bases and 0 bases, with 12 bases remaining between them. The CDR3 protein is CATSDLRRPSYNEQFF. The CDR3 bases are TGTGCCACCAGTGACCTCAGGAGACCCTCCTACAATGAGCAGTTCTTC.

This clonotype has only a few counts. The V gene is TRBV6-1, the J gene TRBJ2-3; TRBD2 aligns across 7 bases. Germline values: CDR1 MNHNS, CDR2 SASEGT. V was clipped by 5 bases and J by 4 bases; unmatched bases: 12. This CDR3 is built from 16 residues. CDR3 coding DNA: TGTGCCAGCAGTCAGCGGGGAGGTAGAGTTTCAGATACGCAGTATTTT. It yields the protein CASSQRGGRVSDTQYF.